This T cell receptor beta chain was profiled in a study of T-cell reconstitution after alpha-beta-depleted transplantation in children. Preparation of the TCRbeta library involved a method that used unique molecular identifiers. One entry per CDR3 protein, called by TCRdb with MiXCR from the PCR reads. The profile covers around 380,000 distinct CDR3 sequences, with 11% appearing a single time and over 4.5% taken by the ten largest. The CDR3 contains 15 residues. The J segment lost 8 bases and the V segment lost 4 bases, leaving 5 bases of the junction unmatched. CDR1 is KGHSH and CDR2 is LQKENI in the germline V gene.

The genes are TRBV18 and TRBJ2-1; 13 bases fit TRBD2. This clonotype was sampled from a human donor who donated a stem cell graft to a child with acute myeloid leukemia. Material: PBMCs from the stem cell graft donor, obtained from the stem cell graft. As DNA, the CDR3 is TGTGCCAGCTCACGAGGGACTAGCGGGAACTATGAGCAGTTCTTC. It is translated as CASSRGTSGNYEQFF.